The TCR beta chain under discussion was sequenced for a study of cytomegalovirus exposure and HLA in healthy donors. The PCR had 60 Vbeta and 13 Jbeta primers. Assay used: immunoSEQ multiplex PCR; TCRdb lists only in-frame clones, some missing. Among some 120,000 clones, about 78% were seen once, and the ten largest hold roughly an eighth. The CDR3 consists of 16 residues. CDR1 is SGHVS, CDR2 FQNEAQ, per germline. V lost 3 bases to trimming and J lost 5 bases; unmatched junction nucleotides: 7. The chain couples TRBV7-8 to TRBJ2-4; the match to TRBD1 covers 10 bases. Input material: PBMCs. The clonotype was recovered from a woman in her thirties or forties in good health and CMV-seropositive. The CDR3 loop reads CASSLGQGKWENIQYF. DNA for the CDR3: TGTGCCAGCAGCTTGGGACAGGGGAAATGGGAAAACATTCAGTACTTC.